This T cell receptor beta chain was identified during a study of blood T cell repertoires in COVID-19. Germline-derived CDR1 and CDR2 are ENHRY and SYGVKD. CDR3 length equals 13 residues. Deletions cut 11 bases from V and 3 bases from J, with 15 bases between. Ages ranged from roughly 18 to 95 years, with residence in 20 to 30 US areas. Participants were placed into cohorts based on the clinical history they reported. The authors' processing: For nucleated cells, counts were estimated from reference gene primer amplification. The repertoire was sequenced with immunoSEQ multiplex PCR; TCRdb's copy has only in-frame clones and lacks some. V and J calls and clone size are given by that table; D and trimming were obtained from the DNA. The sample lists some 170,000 clones, approximately 84% seen once, with around 1.2% in the top ten.

The genes are TRBV10-3 and TRBJ2-3, with D maybe TRBD1 (6 bases). Source material: PBMCs or T cells enriched from blood (not recorded which). The TCR was taken from a human donor with acute COVID-19. The donor label of this sample is uncertain. CDR3 region: CALGAKGTDTQYF. CDR3 sequence (DNA): TGTGCCCTGGGGGCAAAGGGGACAGATACGCAGTATTTT.